These T cell receptor beta chains were read from a single sample in a study of T cells after yellow fever vaccination. Via MiXCR, TCRdb re-called the 5' RACE reads, giving one row per CDR3 protein. The sample holds 450,000 to 600,000 distinct CDR3 sequences, about a sixth seen once. The material sequenced was PBMCs, taken 4 to 5 days after the first yellow fever vaccination. The receptors come from a man in his late teens or twenties who received the YFV17D yellow fever vaccine. Both conserved end residues are part of each CDR3. A D gene is named only where the DNA matches it firmly. Expanded clones are given a class, and other clones once, few, many or no size at all.

V gene	D gene	clone size	J gene	CDR3 DNA	CDR3 protein
TRBV18	NA	NA	TRBJ1-5	TGTGCCAGCTCACCAACAGGGCAAGGTCAGCCCCAGCATTTT	CASSPTGQGQPQHF
TRBV6-1	NA	few	TRBJ1-4	TGTGCCAGCAGTGGCCGGGCGGCTAATGAAAAACTGTTTTTT	CASSGRAANEKLFF
TRBV7-2	NA	few	TRBJ2-5	TGTGCCAGCAGCCCCGCGGCGGCTCTACGAGAGACCCAGTACTTC	CASSPAAALRETQYF
TRBV4-2	NA	NA	TRBJ2-7	TGTGCCAGCAGCCAGGAGCGGGTCCCTTCCTACGAGCAGTACTTC	CASSQERVPSYEQYF
TRBV27	NA	few	TRBJ1-5	TGTGCCAGCAGTTTCCACCCACCGTTCGGGGACAAGGGCAATCAGCCCCAGCATTTT	CASSFHPPFGDKGNQPQHF
TRBV7-9	NA	few	TRBJ1-1	TGTGCCAGCAGCCAAGCCGGGCTCTCGGAAGCTTTCTTT	CASSQAGLSEAFF
TRBV6-1	TRBD1	few	TRBJ1-1	TGTGCCAGCAGCCTCAATACAGGGGTCGCTGAAGCTTTCTTT	CASSLNTGVAEAFF
TRBV20-1	NA	few	TRBJ1-1	TGCAGTGCTAGAGAGTGGGTTTCCGGGAGCGCTGAAGCTTTCTTT	CSAREWVSGSAEAFF
TRBV20-1	NA	few	TRBJ1-2	TGCAGTGCTAGACGGCAGATTATTATTAACTATGGCTACACCTTC	CSARRQIIINYGYTF
TRBV29-1	TRBD1	NA	TRBJ2-5	TGCAGCGCAGAACCGGGACAGGGGGAAGAGACCCAGTACTTC	CSAEPGQGEETQYF
TRBV20-1	NA	few	TRBJ1-2	TGCAGTGGGTCCGGGGGGGTTGGTTCCGGCTACACCTTC	CSGSGGVGSGYTF
TRBV6-2/TRBV6-3	NA	few	TRBJ1-3	TGTGCCAGCAGTTTGAAGATCTCTGGAAACACCATATATTTT	CASSLKISGNTIYF
TRBV12-3/TRBV12-4	NA	many	TRBJ2-1	TGTGCCAGCAGCCCCGGTGAGGGGGTTTACAATGAGCAGTTCTTC	CASSPGEGVYNEQFF
TRBV5-1	NA	few	TRBJ2-1	TGCGCCAGCAATGGAGGATCCTACAATGAGCAGTTCTTC	CASNGGSYNEQFF
TRBV29-1	NA	NA	TRBJ2-2	TGCAGCGTTGAACGGCCTAACACCGGGGAGCTGTTTTTT	CSVERPNTGELFF
TRBV6-2/TRBV6-3	NA	few	TRBJ1-2	TGTGCCAGCTCCCCCAGGGGATACTATGGCTACACCTTC	CASSPRGYYGYTF
TRBV6-1	NA	NA	TRBJ2-3	TGTGCCAGCAGCCCGGGGCTTAAAGTCACAGATACGCAGTATTTT	CASSPGLKVTDTQYF
TRBV12-5	TRBD2	NA	TRBJ2-3	TGTGCTAGTTCAGTTAGGACTAGCGGGGCAACAGATACGCAGTATTTT	CASSVRTSGATDTQYF
TRBV6-2/TRBV6-3	TRBD2	few	TRBJ2-5	TGTGCCAGCAGGGAGGGACTAGCCCAAGAGACCCAGTACTTC	CASREGLAQETQYF
TRBV20-1	NA	few	TRBJ2-5	TGCAGTGCCGGAGATTGGAAACAGGGTCAGGAGACCCAGTACTTC	CSAGDWKQGQETQYF
TRBV7-9	TRBD1	few	TRBJ1-2	TGTGCCAGCAGCCCATTGGGACAGGGGAATGGCTACACCTTC	CASSPLGQGNGYTF
TRBV5-1	NA	few	TRBJ2-1	TGCGCCAGCAGCTTGGGGCAAGCCCGAAATGAGCAGTTCTTC	CASSLGQARNEQFF
TRBV4-3	NA	few	TRBJ2-4	TGCGCCAGCAGCCAAGCGAGGGGGGGAGCCAAAAACATTCAGTACTTC	CASSQARGGAKNIQYF
TRBV4-3	NA	NA	TRBJ2-3	TGCGCCAGCAGCCAAGCCGCTTATGGGGGAACAGATACGCAGTATTTT	CASSQAAYGGTDTQYF
TRBV18	TRBD2	many	TRBJ2-5	TGTGCCAGCTCACCACAAGCGGGGTTTGTGGGTGAGACCCAGTACTTC	CASSPQAGFVGETQYF
TRBV11-2	NA	NA	TRBJ2-1	TGTGCCAGCAGCTTAGTCGGCTACGACAATGAGCAGTTCTTC	CASSLVGYDNEQFF
TRBV25-1	NA	NA	TRBJ2-1	TGTGCCAGCAGTGGCTGGGGATCCAATGAGCAGTTCTTC	CASSGWGSNEQFF
TRBV7-3	TRBD1	many	TRBJ2-1	TGTGCCAGCAGCTTAAGGGTGGGACAGGGGGCCGATGAGCAGTTCTTC	CASSLRVGQGADEQFF
TRBV20-1	TRBD2	few	TRBJ2-1	TGCAGTGCTAGAGTAGCGGGGTTGGATGAGCAGTTCTTC	CSARVAGLDEQFF
TRBV6-5	NA	NA	TRBJ2-7	TGTGCCAGCAGTTACGCATCTCCTGGGAAAATACTTCGGTACGAGCAGTACTTC	CASSYASPGKILRYEQYF
TRBV4-3	NA	NA	TRBJ2-5	TGCGCCAGCAGCCAAGTAGGGGATTCCCACGCCCAGTACTTC	CASSQVGDSHAQYF
TRBV6-6	NA	few	TRBJ1-1	TGTGCCACCTGGGGGGGGACTGAAGCTTTCTTT	CATWGGTEAFF
TRBV5-1	NA	many	TRBJ1-2	TGCGCCAGCTCGAGGACACCTGATGGCTACACCTTC	CASSRTPDGYTF
TRBV12-3/TRBV12-4	TRBD1	few	TRBJ2-2	TGTGCCAGCAGGCCCGGGACAGCCCTCACCGGGGAGCTGTTTTTT	CASRPGTALTGELFF
TRBV6-6	NA	NA	TRBJ1-5	TGTGCCAGCATAGGTGTCCTAGGGCAGCCCCAGCATTTT	CASIGVLGQPQHF
TRBV25-1	NA	NA	TRBJ1-1	TGTGCCAGCAGTGAATCCTGGAACACTGAAGCTTTCTTT	CASSESWNTEAFF
TRBV20-1	TRBD1	few	TRBJ1-5	TGCAGTGCTACCCGGACAGGGGGCTCCAATCAGCCCCAGCATTTT	CSATRTGGSNQPQHF
TRBV6-2/TRBV6-3	TRBD2	NA	TRBJ2-5	TGTGCCAGCACCCGCCTGGGGCTAGCGGGGTTGACACGACAAGAGACCCAGTACTTC	CASTRLGLAGLTRQETQYF
TRBV5-4	NA	NA	TRBJ2-5	TGTGCCAGCAGCGGAACCGGGGACTTACAAGAGACCCAGTACTTC	CASSGTGDLQETQYF
TRBV7-9	NA	NA	TRBJ1-5	TGTGCCAGCAGCACCTCAGGGGAGGGGGAACTAGGACAGCCCCAGCATTTT	CASSTSGEGELGQPQHF
TRBV28	NA	few	TRBJ2-1	TGTGCCAGCAGTTTTACAACTGGAGCGGCCAGGGCATTCGATGAGCAGTTCTTC	CASSFTTGAARAFDEQFF
TRBV6-2/TRBV6-3	TRBD2	few	TRBJ2-7	TGTGCCAGCAGTCTCAGCGGGGGGGTGGACGAGCAGTACTTC	CASSLSGGVDEQYF
TRBV2	NA	NA	TRBJ1-5	TGTGCCAGCAGTGGGTCAGGGGATCAGCCCCAGCATTTT	CASSGSGDQPQHF
TRBV12-3/TRBV12-4	TRBD1	many	TRBJ1-4	TGTGCCAGCAGTCATGGACAGGGTAGGGAAAAACTGTTTTTT	CASSHGQGREKLFF